The text below deals with one TCR beta chain. These data belong to a study of technical replicates of blood from a few donors. Using immunoSEQ multiplex PCR, the repertoire was profiled, and TCRdb retains in-frame clones only, with some absent. Among about 72,000 clones listed, 80% to 95% were seen once. Germline V gene data show CDR1 as LNHDA and CDR2 as SQIVND (reference sequence). The ends were cut back, 5 bases at V and 4 bases at J, with 9 bases in the middle. The CDR3 covers 13 residues. Sequenced sample: T cells isolated from PBMCs. This TCR was recovered from a human donor in good health. The chain carries TRBV19 and TRBJ1-3; D uncertain. The CDR3 loop is CASSAAEGNTIYF. CDR3 bases: TGTGCCAGTAGTGCGGCAGAAGGAAACACCATATATTTT.